These T cell receptor beta chains were read from a single sample in a study of shared clonotypes between healthy human individuals. TCRdb keeps only in-frame clones here, not all; method: immunoSEQ multiplex PCR. The profile shows 2 million to 2.5 million clones, approximately 90% of them singletons. Sequenced input: naive CD4+ T cells from PBMCs. Receptor source: a man younger than 35 in good health. Some clones in this sample may be carry-over from other donors' samples. Each CDR3 is given with its conserved first and last residue. D genes are given only for firm matches. For some rows the clone size is stated as once, few or many, or as a class when expanded; others skip it.

TRBV18	.	TRBJ2-7	once	CASSPPGSASYEQYF	TGTGCCAGCTCACCACCAGGGTCCGCCTCCTACGAGCAGTACTTC
TRBV4-1	TRBD1	TRBJ2-5	.	CASSQDVRTGETQYF	TGCGCCAGCAGCCAAGATGTCAGGACAGGGGAGACCCAGTACTTC
TRBV5-8	.	TRBJ2-2	.	CASSFPKLDTRTGELFF	TGTGCCAGCAGCTTTCCGAAGTTAGACACAAGAACCGGGGAGCTGTTTTTT
TRBV19	TRBD2	TRBJ2-7	.	CASSTGTSGRFNEQYF	TGTGCCAGTAGTACAGGAACTAGCGGGAGGTTCAACGAGCAGTACTTC
TRBV9	TRBD2	TRBJ2-3	.	CASSVGGRAGDTQYF	TGTGCCAGCAGCGTAGGCGGGAGGGCAGGGGATACGCAGTATTTT
TRBV6-4	TRBD2	TRBJ2-1	.	CASSALAGSSYNEQFF	TGTGCCAGCAGTGCACTAGCGGGGAGCTCCTACAATGAGCAGTTCTTC
TRBV11-1	.	TRBJ2-2	once	CASSLSGNTGELFF	TGTGCCAGCAGCCTATCGGGGAACACCGGGGAGCTGTTTTTT
TRBV6-1	.	TRBJ2-3	.	CASSAWRTDTQYF	TGTGCCAGCAGTGCGTGGAGAACAGATACGCAGTATTTT
TRBV28	.	TRBJ2-3	.	CASSLPGALNTQYF	TGTGCCAGCAGCCTGCCAGGGGCGCTGAATACGCAGTATTTT
TRBV5-1	.	TRBJ2-7	.	CASSDNYEQYF	TGCGCCAGCAGCGACAACTACGAGCAGTACTTC
TRBV7-2	.	TRBJ2-2	.	CASSLDLRVSGELFF	TGTGCCAGCAGCTTAGATCTGAGGGTCTCCGGGGAGCTGTTTTTT
TRBV19	.	TRBJ1-1	.	CASSIWEDTEAFF	TGTGCCAGTAGTATTTGGGAGGACACTGAAGCTTTCTTT
TRBV19	TRBD2	TRBJ2-7	.	CASSGRTSGTSYEQYF	TGTGCCAGTAGCGGACGGACTAGCGGAACCTCCTACGAGCAGTACTTC
TRBV5-6	.	TRBJ1-5	once	CASSFSESPVQPQHF	TGTGCCAGCAGCTTCTCCGAATCCCCGGTTCAGCCCCAGCATTTT
TRBV5-4	TRBD1	TRBJ2-5	.	CASSSRDRGNQETQYF	TGTGCCAGCAGCTCCCGGGACAGGGGAAACCAAGAGACCCAGTACTTC
TRBV19	TRBD1	TRBJ1-2	.	CASSTTGTGGYGYTF	TGTGCCAGTAGTACGACCGGGACAGGGGGCTATGGCTACACCTTC
TRBV11-2	.	TRBJ2-3	.	CASSSVSGTDTQYF	TGTGCCAGCAGCTCGGTCTCAGGCACAGATACGCAGTATTTT
TRBV27	.	TRBJ1-1	.	CASGGERTEAFF	TGTGCCAGCGGGGGGGAGAGGACTGAAGCTTTCTTT
TRBV4-1	TRBD2	TRBJ2-7	.	CASSQPGLEYEQYF	TGCGCCAGCAGCCAACCGGGACTAGAATACGAGCAGTACTTC
TRBV27	TRBD2	TRBJ2-2	.	CASKLAANTGELFF	TGTGCCAGCAAACTAGCGGCGAACACCGGGGAGCTGTTTTTT
TRBV19	.	TRBJ1-1	few	CATVKRGPQRAEAFF	TGTGCCACCGTAAAACGGGGCCCACAAAGGGCTGAAGCTTTCTTT
TRBV5-4	TRBD2	TRBJ2-1	.	CASSPGGRLAGYNEQFF	TGTGCCAGCAGCCCTGGGGGGCGACTAGCGGGGTACAATGAGCAGTTCTTC
TRBV11-2	.	TRBJ1-1	.	CASSLIRQNTEAFF	TGTGCCAGCAGCCTCATCCGGCAAAACACTGAAGCTTTCTTT
TRBV19	.	TRBJ1-3	.	CASIITGSGNTIYF	TGTGCCAGTATAATCACAGGATCTGGAAACACCATATATTTT
TRBV4-3	TRBD1	TRBJ2-6	.	CASSRRDRGLGGANVLTF	TGCGCCAGCAGCCGACGGGACAGGGGGCTTGGTGGGGCCAACGTCCTGACTTTC
TRBV4-3	.	TRBJ2-5	.	CASSRAHEGIWETQYF	TGCGCCAGCAGCCGAGCCCACGAGGGGATCTGGGAGACCCAGTACTTC
TRBV7-9	TRBD2	TRBJ2-7	.	CASSLGAGGGAGYF	TGTGCCAGCAGCTTAGGGGCGGGAGGCGGAGCGGGATACTTC
TRBV5-6	TRBD2	TRBJ2-7	.	CASSLCERGYF	TGTGCCAGCAGCTTGTGCGAGCGGGGGTACTTC
TRBV28	TRBD2	TRBJ2-1	.	CASIPGRWTSGSTYNEQFF	TGTGCCAGCATCCCGGGGCGGTGGACTAGCGGGAGTACCTACAATGAGCAGTTCTTC
TRBV7-6	TRBD1	TRBJ2-5	.	CASSLGQLETQYF	TGTGCCAGCAGCCTGGGACAGCTGGAGACCCAGTACTTC
TRBV2	TRBD2	TRBJ2-1	.	CARNSGRYNEQFF	TGTGCCAGGAATAGCGGGAGGTACAATGAGCAGTTCTTC
TRBV29-1	TRBD1	TRBJ1-1	.	CSVAGQGIGGHTEAFF	TGCAGCGTTGCGGGACAGGGGATTGGGGGACACACTGAAGCTTTCTTT
TRBV10-3	.	TRBJ2-7	.	CAISGQTSSYEQYF	TGTGCCATCAGTGGACAGACAAGCTCCTACGAGCAGTACTTC
TRBV7-3	.	TRBJ2-5	once	CASSTGRGLGETQYF	TGTGCCAGCAGCACCGGGCGGGGCTTGGGGGAGACCCAGTACTTC
TRBV28	.	TRBJ2-5	.	CASSSASIQETQYF	TGTGCCAGCAGTTCCGCATCGATCCAAGAGACCCAGTACTTC
TRBV6-5	.	TRBJ1-1	once	CASSSPAGANTEAFF	TGTGCCAGCAGTTCACCCGCAGGAGCGAACACTGAAGCTTTCTTT
TRBV11-3	TRBD1	TRBJ1-1	.	CASSSAGQGNTEAFF	TGTGCCAGCAGCTCAGCGGGACAGGGAAACACTGAAGCTTTCTTT
TRBV18	.	TRBJ1-1	.	CASSPGERLNTEAFF	TGTGCCAGCTCACCCGGAGAGCGACTGAACACTGAAGCTTTCTTT
TRBV11-2	.	TRBJ1-2	once	CASSSGDYGYTF	TGTGCCAGCAGCTCCGGAGACTATGGCTACACCTTC
TRBV7-2	TRBD2	TRBJ2-7	.	CASSFVAAGGSTKQYF	TGTGCCAGCAGCTTCGTGGCGGCGGGAGGATCCACGAAGCAGTACTTC
TRBV6-1	.	TRBJ2-5	.	CASLWDSGTSQYF	TGTGCCAGCCTTTGGGATAGCGGTACTTCCCAGTACTTC
TRBV4-1	.	TRBJ2-2	.	CASSQAPLLVAERTGELFF	TGCGCCAGCAGCCAAGCCCCTCTATTGGTAGCGGAGCGCACCGGGGAGCTGTTTTTT
TRBV7-9	.	TRBJ2-2	.	CASSLVQGSTGELFF	TGTGCCAGCAGCTTAGTTCAGGGGTCCACCGGGGAGCTGTTTTTT
TRBV7-8	.	TRBJ1-1	few	CASSLASTEAFF	TGTGCCAGCAGCTTAGCCAGCACTGAAGCTTTCTTT
TRBV5-1	.	TRBJ2-1	once	CASSLPRRGRNEQFF	TGCGCCAGCAGCTTACCGCGCCGTGGGAGGAATGAGCAGTTCTTC
TRBV5-1	.	TRBJ1-3	.	CASSPDAGNTIYF	TGCGCCAGCAGCCCCGACGCTGGAAACACCATATATTTT
TRBV4-2	.	TRBJ2-7	.	CASSQDPWLTGRYEQYF	TGTGCCAGCAGCCAAGATCCTTGGCTCACTGGCCGCTACGAGCAGTACTTC
TRBV27	.	TRBJ2-3	once	CASSLSKTDTQYF	TGTGCCAGCAGTTTATCAAAGACAGATACGCAGTATTTT
TRBV5-1	TRBD1	TRBJ1-1	.	CASSLGGQGTFGTEAFF	TGCGCCAGCAGCTTGGGCGGACAGGGGACGTTCGGCACTGAAGCTTTCTTT
TRBV6-6	.	TRBJ1-5	.	CASTLADSNQPQHF	TGTGCCAGCACCTTGGCAGACAGCAATCAGCCCCAGCATTTT
TRBV27	.	TRBJ2-2	.	CASRVMRDTGELFF	TGTGCCAGCAGAGTGATGAGGGACACCGGGGAGCTGTTTTTT
TRBV7-3	TRBD1	TRBJ1-2	.	CASSPHRTGGESYGYTF	TGTGCCAGCAGCCCTCACCGGACAGGGGGTGAGAGCTATGGCTACACCTTC
TRBV23-1	.	TRBJ2-5	.	CASPSRPQETQYF	TGCGCCAGCCCTTCTCGGCCCCAAGAGACCCAGTACTTC
TRBV18	TRBD2	TRBJ2-1	.	CARREVAGVYNEQFF	TGTGCCAGACGAGAGGTAGCGGGAGTGTACAATGAGCAGTTCTTC
TRBV9	TRBD1	TRBJ2-6	.	CASSDSNLGQVNVLTF	TGTGCCAGCAGCGATTCTAACCTGGGACAGGTCAACGTCCTGACTTTC